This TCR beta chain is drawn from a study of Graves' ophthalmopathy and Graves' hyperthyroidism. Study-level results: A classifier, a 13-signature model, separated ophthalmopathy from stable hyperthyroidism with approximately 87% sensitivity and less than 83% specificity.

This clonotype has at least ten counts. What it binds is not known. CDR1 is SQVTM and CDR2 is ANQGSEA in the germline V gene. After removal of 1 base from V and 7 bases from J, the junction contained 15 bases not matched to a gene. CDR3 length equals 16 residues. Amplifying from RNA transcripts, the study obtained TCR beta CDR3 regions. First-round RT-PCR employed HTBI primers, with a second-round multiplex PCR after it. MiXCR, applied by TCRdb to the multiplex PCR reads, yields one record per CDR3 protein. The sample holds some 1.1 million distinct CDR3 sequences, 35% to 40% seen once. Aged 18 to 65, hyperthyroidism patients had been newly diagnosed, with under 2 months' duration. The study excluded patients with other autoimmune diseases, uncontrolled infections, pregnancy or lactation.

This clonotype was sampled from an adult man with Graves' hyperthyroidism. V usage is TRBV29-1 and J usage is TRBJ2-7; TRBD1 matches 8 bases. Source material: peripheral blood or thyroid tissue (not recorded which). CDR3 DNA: TGCAGCGTTGAAGGGGGGTCGACAGGGGCCGCGGGGGAGCAGTACTTC. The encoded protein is CSVEGGSTGAAGEQYF.